This T cell receptor beta chain was sequenced in a study of identifying expanded T cells in peripheral blood. TCRdb keeps only in-frame clones here, not all; method: immunoSEQ multiplex PCR. The sample holds 100,000 or so clones, around 89% seen once. General study results and limits: Clone count variance between roughly 2-week samples rose with total template count.

Regarding this clone: No antigen is known for it.

The CDR3 has 16 residues. Trimming cost V 2 bases and J 3 bases; bases outside gene matches: 4. In germline, CDR1 is SGHAT, CDR2 FQNNGV. Healthy donors had no documented immune events, such as infections, while sampled. The chain combines TRBV11-2 with TRBJ1-6; 7 nucleotides line up with TRBD1. This TCR was recovered from a person aged 18 to 75 in good health. The sequenced sample consisted of blood. The CDR3 region has the DNA TGTGCCAGCAGCTTATCGGCAGGGGGCTATAATTCACCCCTCCACTTT. Its protein product is CASSLSAGGYNSPLHF.